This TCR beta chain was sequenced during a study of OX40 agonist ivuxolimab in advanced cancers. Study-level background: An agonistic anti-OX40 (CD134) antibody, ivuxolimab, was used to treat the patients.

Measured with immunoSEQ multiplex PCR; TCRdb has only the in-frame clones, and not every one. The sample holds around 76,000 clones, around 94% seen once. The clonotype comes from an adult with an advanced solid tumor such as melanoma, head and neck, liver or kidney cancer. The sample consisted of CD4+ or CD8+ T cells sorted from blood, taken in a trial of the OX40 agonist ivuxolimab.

The CDR3 sequence is CASSLTRDTEAFF. CDR3 bases: TGTGCCAGCAGTTTAACCCGGGACACTGAAGCTTTCTTT. The chain carries TRBV27 and TRBJ1-1, with unresolved D. The length of the CDR3 is 13 residues. CDR1 MNHEY and CDR2 SMNVEV come from the germline V gene (reference sequence). V dropped 2 bases and J dropped 3 bases, with 7 bases sitting between them.